The rows below give T cell receptor beta chains drawn from one sample of a study of T cell responses to AZD1222 COVID-19 vaccine. This table comes from immunoSEQ multiplex PCR, and its TCRdb copy is limited to in-frame clones, with some not included. Among roughly 150,000 clones listed, around nine tenths were seen once. The sample was peripheral blood, taken on day 0 of AZD1222 vaccination. These receptors came from an adult in good health. Both conserved end residues are part of each CDR3. Each record gives: CDR3 DNA, CDR3 protein, J gene, clone size, D gene, V gene. The D gene is left open where the match is weak. Clone size is stated in some rows and not others, as once, few, many or a class when expanded.

TGTGCCAGCAGCGGGGAGCGGACCAATCAGCCCCAGCATTTT	CASSGERTNQPQHF	TRBJ1-5	once	-	TRBV2
TGTGCCAGCAGTACCTCCGGGACTTTCTACAATGAGCAGTTCTTC	CASSTSGTFYNEQFF	TRBJ2-1	-	-	TRBV28
TGTGCCAGTAGTATCGGCAGGGGGCATGGCTACACCTTC	CASSIGRGHGYTF	TRBJ1-2	-	TRBD1	TRBV19
TGTGCCAGCACCCCCGGGTTGCTAGCGGGGAACCAGCAAGAGACCCAGTACTTC	CASTPGLLAGNQQETQYF	TRBJ2-5	-	TRBD2	TRBV3-1/TRBV3-2
TGTGCCAGCAGTCGCCTGCGGACACCCTACGAGCAGTACTTC	CASSRLRTPYEQYF	TRBJ2-7	-	-	TRBV5-6
TGTGCCAGCAGCTTATATTCGGGCAGGGCCCTCAATGAGCAGTTCTTC	CASSLYSGRALNEQFF	TRBJ2-1	-	-	TRBV7-6
TGTGCCAGCAGCTTAGCTCGGCAGGATACGCAGTATTTT	CASSLARQDTQYF	TRBJ2-3	-	-	TRBV7-8
TGTGCCAGCAGCTCGACAGGGATGAACACTGAAGCTTTCTTT	CASSSTGMNTEAFF	TRBJ1-1	-	TRBD1	TRBV7-3
TGTGCCAGCAGCTTGGCCGGGACAAGGGGTTATATTCTGGAAAACACCATATATTTT	CASSLAGTRGYILENTIYF	TRBJ1-3	-	-	TRBV5-6
TGTGCCAGCAGCGTAGAAGGGACAGGGCTAAACTACGAGCAGTACTTC	CASSVEGTGLNYEQYF	TRBJ2-7	once	TRBD1	TRBV9
TGTGCCAGCAGCCAATTCCAAGGGGACAATGAAGCTTTCTTT	CASSQFQGDNEAFF	TRBJ1-1	-	-	TRBV3-1/TRBV3-2
TGTGCCAGCTCACCCAATGCTGGGGTCGGGACTGAAGCTTTCTTT	CASSPNAGVGTEAFF	TRBJ1-1	-	-	TRBV18
TGTGCCAGCAGCCAAGATGGTCTAGCGCCTAGCACAGATACGCAGTATTTT	CASSQDGLAPSTDTQYF	TRBJ2-3	once	-	TRBV14
TGTGCCAGCAGCTCCCGTAGAGGAGACTCTGGAAACACCATATATTTT	CASSSRRGDSGNTIYF	TRBJ1-3	once	-	TRBV7-6
TGTGCCAGCAGTTTTACGATCGGGGAGCAGTTCTTC	CASSFTIGEQFF	TRBJ2-1	-	-	TRBV12-3/TRBV12-4
TGTGCCACCTATTACGACTATGGCTACACCTTC	CATYYDYGYTF	TRBJ1-2	few	-	TRBV6-5
TGTGCCAGCAGTTATTCGGACGCCTCTGGAAACACCATATATTTT	CASSYSDASGNTIYF	TRBJ1-3	-	-	TRBV6-6
TGTGCCACCAGATGGAGCGGGAGTGACACCGGGGAGCTGTTTTTT	CATRWSGSDTGELFF	TRBJ2-2	-	TRBD2	TRBV24-1
TGTGCCAGCAGCTTAGGGGTTGGGGGGCGAGAGACCCAGTACTTC	CASSLGVGGRETQYF	TRBJ2-5	-	-	TRBV11-3
TGTGCCTGGTGTCCTACAGGGTTCGGCACTGAAGCTTTCTTT	CAWCPTGFGTEAFF	TRBJ1-1	-	-	TRBV30
TGTGCCAGCAGCTTCCAGGTAGACTCCTTGCGGTACACCTTC	CASSFQVDSLRYTF	TRBJ1-2	once	-	TRBV7-2
TGTGCCAGCAGTCCGCCTTTGGTGACAGGGACGAATGAAAAACTGTTTTTT	CASSPPLVTGTNEKLFF	TRBJ1-4	-	TRBD1	TRBV6-2/TRBV6-3
TGTGCCAGCAGCTTAAATCCAACTAGCGGCTCCTACAATGAGCAGTTCTTC	CASSLNPTSGSYNEQFF	TRBJ2-1	-	TRBD2	TRBV7-8
TGTGCCAGCAGGGTCCAGACTAGCACAGATACGCAGTATTTT	CASRVQTSTDTQYF	TRBJ2-3	-	-	TRBV6-5
TGTGCCAGCAATCCGGGACAGTTTAATTCACCCCTCCACTTT	CASNPGQFNSPLHF	TRBJ1-6	once	TRBD1	TRBV6-5
TGTGCCAGCAGTGAATACGAGGTAGGAGACAGCACAGATACGCAGTATTTT	CASSEYEVGDSTDTQYF	TRBJ2-3	-	-	TRBV25-1
TGTGCCAGCGGCAATAGCCACATCGAGCAGTTCTTC	CASGNSHIEQFF	TRBJ2-1	-	-	TRBV11-1
TGTGCCTGGAGTGTAGGAGGGGCGGTCGGTGGCTACACCTTC	CAWSVGGAVGGYTF	TRBJ1-2	few	-	TRBV30
TGTGCCACCAGCTCTGGGTGGGGGGGCACAGATACGCAGTATTTT	CATSSGWGGTDTQYF	TRBJ2-3	-	-	TRBV15
TGTGCCAGCAGCCTATCCCTAGCGGGGCCCATCGAGCAGTACTTC	CASSLSLAGPIEQYF	TRBJ2-7	-	TRBD2	TRBV11-3
TGTGCCACCAGTGCATCGGGACAGGGTGAAGCTTTCTTT	CATSASGQGEAFF	TRBJ1-1	-	TRBD1	TRBV24-1
TGTGCCAGCAGTTATCGGAGGACAGGGGTTTCACCCCTCCACTTT	CASSYRRTGVSPLHF	TRBJ1-6	-	TRBD1	TRBV6-5
TGTGCCACCCGAGAAAATACTATGACAGGGGAAGAAGCTTTCTTT	CATRENTMTGEEAFF	TRBJ1-1	-	TRBD1	TRBV24-1
TGTGCCAGCAGCGTATCCGACGGCTCCAAAAACATTCAGTACTTC	CASSVSDGSKNIQYF	TRBJ2-4	-	-	TRBV9
TGTGCCAGCAGTTTATTCAGGGGCACCGGGGAGCTGTTTTTT	CASSLFRGTGELFF	TRBJ2-2	once	-	TRBV28
TGTGCTAGTGGTTCGGACAGGGCCTATAATTCACCCCTCCACTTT	CASGSDRAYNSPLHF	TRBJ1-6	-	TRBD1	TRBV12-5
TGTGCCAGCAGTTTTGGCGGGGAGCTGTTTTTT	CASSFGGELFF	TRBJ2-2	-	-	TRBV28
TGCGCCAGCAGCCAAGATCCCCTCACGACAGACACAGATACGCAGTATTTT	CASSQDPLTTDTDTQYF	TRBJ2-3	once	-	TRBV4-1